This TCR beta chain is from a study of blood T cell repertoires in COVID-19. On this clone itself: Different DNA sequences within this sample yield the same CDR3.

Sequenced by immunoSEQ multiplex PCR; TCRdb stores in-frame clones only, minus some. The sample has 110,000 or so clones, roughly 76% seen once. Sequenced sample: peripheral blood. This receptor was identified in a human donor in a cohort sampled during active COVID-19.

The CDR3 DNA sequence: TGCGCCAGCAGGTCTAGCGGAAGCTCCTACAATGAGCAGTTCTTC. The encoded protein is CASRSSGSSYNEQFF. The rearrangement links TRBV5-1 to TRBJ2-1, with 7 bases aligning to TRBD2. J was trimmed by 0 bases and V by 5 bases; bases with no gene match: 5. The CDR3 extends over 15 amino acids. CDR1 and CDR2 from the germline V gene are SGHRS and YFSETQ.